This T cell receptor (beta chain) was retrieved from a study of blood T cell repertoires in COVID-19. The wider study: Samples came from the United States, Italy and Spain, spanning acute and convalescent COVID-19. T cells, B-cell-depleted T cells, or PBMCs supplied cDNA or gDNA.

The authors' processing: How many nucleated cells were present was estimated from reference gene primer amplification. TCRdb's copy holds only in-frame clones and misses some; the assay was immunoSEQ multiplex PCR. V, J and clone size are those of that table, while D and trimming were read from the DNA. The table shows around 230,000 clones, with 82% occurring only once. V was pared by 0 bases and J by 7 bases, with 9 bases of the junction left unmatched. Germline CDR1 reads SGDLS; CDR2 reads YYNGEE. This CDR3 comprises 15 residues. The chain uses TRBV9 and TRBJ2-7; TRBD1 agrees at 8 bases. This clonotype was obtained from a woman aged 55 to 70 with active or convalescent COVID-19. Source material: peripheral blood. The CDR3 nucleotides are TGTGCCAGCAGCGTAGTGGCAGGGGGCGCCGGGGAGCAGTACTTC. It is translated as CASSVVAGGAGEQYF. Complete variable domain (other parts from reference TRBV9 and TRBJ2-7): DSGVTQTPKHLITATGQRVTLRCSPRSGDLSVYWYQQSLDQGLQFLIQYYNGEERAKGNILERFSAQQFPDLHSELNLSSLELGDSALYFCASSVVAGGAGEQYFGPGTRLTVT.